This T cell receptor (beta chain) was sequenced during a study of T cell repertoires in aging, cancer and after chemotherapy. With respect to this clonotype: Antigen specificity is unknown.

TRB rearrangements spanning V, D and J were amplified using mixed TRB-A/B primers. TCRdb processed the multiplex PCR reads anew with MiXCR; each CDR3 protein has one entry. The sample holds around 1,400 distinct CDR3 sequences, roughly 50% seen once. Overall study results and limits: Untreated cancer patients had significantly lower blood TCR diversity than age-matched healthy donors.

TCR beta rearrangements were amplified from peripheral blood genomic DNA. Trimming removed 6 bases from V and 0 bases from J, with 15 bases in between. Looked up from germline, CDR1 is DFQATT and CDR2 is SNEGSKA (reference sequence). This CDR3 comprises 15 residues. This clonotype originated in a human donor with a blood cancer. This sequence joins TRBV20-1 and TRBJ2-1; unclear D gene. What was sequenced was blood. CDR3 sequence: CSAPVASSSYNEQFF. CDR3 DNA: TGCAGTGCCCCTGTGGCGTCAAGCTCCTACAATGAGCAGTTCTTC.